What follows is one T cell receptor beta chain and its context. Its antigen is undetermined. The CDR3 runs to 14 residues. The germline gives CDR1 SGHRS, CDR2 YFSETQ. The V end lost 0 bases, the J end lost 2 bases, and 9 bases lay between the germline ends. This sample is drawn from a study of T cells after yellow fever vaccination. Study-wide results and caveats: Weaker, the secondary response peaked sooner, at day 5 versus 15. The booster response re-showed most primary clones: more than 95% CD4, about 89% CD8.

5'RACE template switching produced TCR cDNA carrying a universal primer site and UMIs. TCRdb itself ran the 5' RACE reads through MiXCR, one entry per CDR3 protein. The sample lists 170,000 or so distinct CDR3 sequences; approximately 6.2% were seen once. The receptor comes from a man younger than 35 who received the YFV17D yellow fever vaccine. This chain links TRBV5-1 with TRBJ2-7, with no clear D. The sequenced sample was CD4+ T cells sorted from PBMCs, obtained on the day of the first yellow fever vaccination. CDR3 protein: CASSLDLGPYEQYF. CDR3 DNA: TGCGCCAGCAGCTTGGATCTCGGCCCCTACGAGCAGTACTTC.